This entry concerns a single T cell receptor beta chain. TCR beta sequencing was performed on blood CD8+ and CD4+ T cells. Controls were healthy donors chosen to match patients in age and sex. CD8+ and CD4+ T cells were negatively isolated; TEMRA cells were FACS-enriched. Roughly 0.5 to 1 ug RNA was reverse transcribed with random hexamers. Multiplex PCR with immunoSEQ amplified the TCR beta CDR3 across 54 Vbeta and 13 Jbeta. TCRdb reprocessed the immunoSEQ multiplex PCR reads via MiXCR and lists one record per CDR3 protein. The sample lists approximately 140,000 distinct CDR3 sequences, roughly 94% occurring once. The record originates from a study of CD8 T cells in Susac syndrome. Sequencing was performed on CD8+ T cells from PBMCs. The TCR comes from a human donor in good health.

CDR3 in DNA: TGTGCCAGCAGTTCCCTGACAGATACCTACGAGCAGTACTTC. Translated, it gives CASSSLTDTYEQYF. The gene calls are TRBV28 and TRBJ2-7; D might be TRBD1 (5 bases). The CDR3 length is 14 residues. CDR1 and CDR2 (germline): MDHEN, SYDVKM. Trimming left V 4 bases short and J 2 bases short, with 12 bases between. Filled out from reference TRBV28 and TRBJ2-7, the complete variable domain reads DVKVTQSSRYLVKRTGEKVFLECVQDMDHENMFWYRQDPGLGLRLIYFSYDVKMKEKGDIPEGYSVSREKKERFSLILESASTNQTSMYLCASSSLTDTYEQYFGPGTRLTVT.